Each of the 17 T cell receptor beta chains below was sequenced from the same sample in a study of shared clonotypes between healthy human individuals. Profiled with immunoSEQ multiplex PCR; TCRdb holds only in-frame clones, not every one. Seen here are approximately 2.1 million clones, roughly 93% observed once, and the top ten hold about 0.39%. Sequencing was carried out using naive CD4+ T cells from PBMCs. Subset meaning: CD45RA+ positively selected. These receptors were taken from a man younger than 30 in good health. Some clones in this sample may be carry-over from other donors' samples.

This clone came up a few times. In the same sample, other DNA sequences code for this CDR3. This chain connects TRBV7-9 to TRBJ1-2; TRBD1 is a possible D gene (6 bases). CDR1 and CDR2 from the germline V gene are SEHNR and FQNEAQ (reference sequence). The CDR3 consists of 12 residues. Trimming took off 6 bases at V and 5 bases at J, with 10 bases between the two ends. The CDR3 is CASSLDSYGYTF. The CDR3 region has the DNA TGTGCCAGCAGTTTGGACAGTTATGGCTACACCTTC.

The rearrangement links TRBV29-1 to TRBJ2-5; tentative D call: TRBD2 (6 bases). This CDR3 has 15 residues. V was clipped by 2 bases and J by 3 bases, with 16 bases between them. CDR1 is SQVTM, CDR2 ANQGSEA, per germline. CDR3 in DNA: TGCAGCGTTGAAAAATGGGAGGCCGGGGAAGAGACCCAGTACTTC. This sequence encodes CSVEKWEAGEETQYF.

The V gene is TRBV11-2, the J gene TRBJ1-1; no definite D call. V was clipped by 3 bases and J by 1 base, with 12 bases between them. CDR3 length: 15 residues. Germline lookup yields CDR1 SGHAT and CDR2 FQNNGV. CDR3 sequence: CASSFLRGGNTEAFF. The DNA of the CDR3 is TGTGCCAGCAGCTTTCTTCGGGGAGGGAACACTGAAGCTTTCTTT.

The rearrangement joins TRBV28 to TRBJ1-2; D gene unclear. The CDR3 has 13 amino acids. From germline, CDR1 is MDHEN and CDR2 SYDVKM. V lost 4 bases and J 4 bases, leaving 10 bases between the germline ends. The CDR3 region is CASSSTSGYGYTF. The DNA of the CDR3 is TGTGCCAGCAGTTCGACCTCTGGCTATGGCTACACCTTC.

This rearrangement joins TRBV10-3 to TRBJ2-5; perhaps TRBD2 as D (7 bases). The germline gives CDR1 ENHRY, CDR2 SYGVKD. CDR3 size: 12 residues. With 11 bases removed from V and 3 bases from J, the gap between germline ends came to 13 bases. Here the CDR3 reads CAAGGTKETQYF. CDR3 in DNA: TGTGCCGCCGGGGGGACAAAAGAGACCCAGTACTTC.

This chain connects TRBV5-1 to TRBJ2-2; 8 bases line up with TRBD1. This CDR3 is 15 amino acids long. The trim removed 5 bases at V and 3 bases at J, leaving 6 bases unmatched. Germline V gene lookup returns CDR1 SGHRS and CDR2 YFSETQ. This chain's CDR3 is CASSQIQGDTGELFF. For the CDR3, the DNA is TGCGCCAGCAGTCAAATACAGGGGGACACCGGGGAGCTGTTTTTT. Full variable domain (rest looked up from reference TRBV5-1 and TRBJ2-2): KAGVTQTPRYLIKTRGQQVTLSCSPISGHRSVSWYQQTPGQGLQFLFEYFSETQRNKGNFPGRFSGRQFSNSRSEMNVSTLELGDSALYLCASSQIQGDTGELFFGEGSRLTVL.

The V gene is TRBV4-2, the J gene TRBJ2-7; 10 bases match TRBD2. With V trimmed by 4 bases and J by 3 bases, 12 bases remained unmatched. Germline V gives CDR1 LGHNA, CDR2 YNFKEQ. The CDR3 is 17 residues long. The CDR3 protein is CASSRGASGSSYYEQYF. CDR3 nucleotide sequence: TGTGCCAGCAGCCGTGGGGCTAGCGGGAGTTCTTACTACGAGCAGTACTTC.

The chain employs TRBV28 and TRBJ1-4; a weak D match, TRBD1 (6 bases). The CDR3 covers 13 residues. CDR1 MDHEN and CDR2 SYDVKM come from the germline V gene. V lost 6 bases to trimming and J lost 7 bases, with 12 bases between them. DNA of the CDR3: TGTGCCAGCAGCCGTACAGGGCGTGAAAAACTGTTTTTT. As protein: CASSRTGREKLFF.

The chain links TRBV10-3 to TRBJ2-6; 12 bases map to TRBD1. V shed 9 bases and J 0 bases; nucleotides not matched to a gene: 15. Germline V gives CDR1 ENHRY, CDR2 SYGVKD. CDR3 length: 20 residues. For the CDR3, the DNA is TGTGCCATAGGGGTGGGGGACAGGGGGCTTACGGCCTCTGGGGCCAACGTCCTGACTTTC. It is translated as CAIGVGDRGLTASGANVLTF.

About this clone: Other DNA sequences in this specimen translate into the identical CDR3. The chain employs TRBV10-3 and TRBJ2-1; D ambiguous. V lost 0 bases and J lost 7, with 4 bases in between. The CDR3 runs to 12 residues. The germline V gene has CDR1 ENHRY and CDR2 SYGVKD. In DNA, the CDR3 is TGTGCCATCAGTGAGTCGGGGAATGAGCAGTTCTTC. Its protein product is CAISESGNEQFF.

DNA of the CDR3: TGTGCCACCAGCAGAGGGAGGGGACTAGCGGAGGGCTACAATGAGCAGTTCTTC. Its protein product is CATSRGRGLAEGYNEQFF. J is TRBJ2-1 and V is TRBV15; 11 nucleotides match TRBD2. In germline, CDR1 is LNHNV, CDR2 YYDKDF (reference sequence). This CDR3 has 18 amino acids. After removal of 1 base from V and 3 bases from J, the junction contained 8 bases not matched to a gene.

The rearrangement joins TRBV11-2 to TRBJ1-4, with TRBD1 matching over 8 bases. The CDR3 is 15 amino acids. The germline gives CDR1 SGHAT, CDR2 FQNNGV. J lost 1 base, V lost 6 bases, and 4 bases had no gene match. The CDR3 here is CASRDTGGTNEKLFF. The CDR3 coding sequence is TGTGCCAGCAGAGACACAGGGGGAACTAATGAAAAACTGTTTTTT.

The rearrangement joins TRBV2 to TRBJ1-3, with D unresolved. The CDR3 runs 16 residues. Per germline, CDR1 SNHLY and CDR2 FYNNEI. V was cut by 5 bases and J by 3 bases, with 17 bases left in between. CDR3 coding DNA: TGTGCCAGCAGTATAGCGACGGCTAGAGGTGGAAACACCATATATTTT. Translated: CASSIATARGGNTIYF.

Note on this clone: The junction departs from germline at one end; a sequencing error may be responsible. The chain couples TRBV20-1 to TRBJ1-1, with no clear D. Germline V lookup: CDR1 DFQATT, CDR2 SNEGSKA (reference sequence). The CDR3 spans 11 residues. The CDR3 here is CSAREKTGHLF. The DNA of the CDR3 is TGCAGTGCTAGAGAGAAAACGGGTCACCTCTTT.

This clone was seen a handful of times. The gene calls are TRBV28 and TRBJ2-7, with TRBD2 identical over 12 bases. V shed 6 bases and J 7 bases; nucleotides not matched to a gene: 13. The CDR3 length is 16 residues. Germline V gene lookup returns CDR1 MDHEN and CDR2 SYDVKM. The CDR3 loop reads CASSYSRLAGAGEQYF. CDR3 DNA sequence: TGTGCCAGCAGCTATTCCCGACTAGCGGGAGCGGGTGAGCAGTACTTC.

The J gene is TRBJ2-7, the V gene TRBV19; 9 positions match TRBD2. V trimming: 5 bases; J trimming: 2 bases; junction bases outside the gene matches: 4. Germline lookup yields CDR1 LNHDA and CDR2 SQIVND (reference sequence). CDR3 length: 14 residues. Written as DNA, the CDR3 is TGTGCCAGTAGTGTTAGCGGGAGTCCCTACGAGCAGTACTTC. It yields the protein CASSVSGSPYEQYF.

This chain's CDR3 is CASSLSGQGEGYTF. CDR3 coding DNA: TGTGCCAGCAGCCTAAGCGGACAGGGAGAGGGCTACACCTTC. The chain is built from TRBV7-9 and TRBJ1-2; 8 nucleotides match TRBD1. The CDR3 has 14 residues. The junction had 10 bases not matched to a gene; V was cut back by 5 bases and J by 8 bases. CDR1 and CDR2 from the germline V gene are SEHNR and FQNEAQ (reference sequence).